This TCR beta chain appears in the sequencing data of a study of T cell responses to AZD1222 COVID-19 vaccine. Notes on the study in general: Clonal diversity may have been underestimated in mostly white British donors.

The V segment lost 1 base and the J segment 3 bases; nucleotides outside the gene matches: 5. This CDR3 spans 15 amino acids. Per the germline V gene, CDR1 is MGHDK and CDR2 is SYGVNS. Timing groups of about 4 and about 12 weeks for second doses were pooled. Repertoires were generated with immunoSEQ multiplex PCR, while TCRdb's copy carries only in-frame clones and drops some. The sample lists roughly 80,000 clones, 75% to 95% seen once, with roughly 5.9% in the top ten. This clone was seen once. Its cognate antigen is unknown. The sample consisted of peripheral blood, taken 28 days after the second AZD1222 dose. The TCR comes from an adult who received the AZD1222 COVID-19 vaccine. V and J are TRBV25-1 and TRBJ1-2; 7 nucleotides agree with TRBD1. CDR3 sequence (DNA): TGTGCCAGCAGTGAATTGAACAGGGGTGACTATGGCTACACCTTC. Its translation: CASSELNRGDYGYTF.